Each of the 8 T cell receptor beta chains below was sequenced from the same sample in a study of Siglec-9 on CD8 T cells in melanoma. Generated by immunoSEQ multiplex PCR, the TCRdb table keeps only in-frame clones and is missing some. This sample has about 36,000 clones, with about 86% found just once. The sample taken for sequencing was Siglec-9- CD8+ T cells sorted from blood. These receptors were collected from a human donor in good health.

V gene TRBV14 combines with J gene TRBJ2-7, with D perhaps TRBD1 (6 bases). V was cut by 1 base and J by 3 bases, with 16 bases left in between. This CDR3 spans 16 amino acids. Germline V gene lookup returns CDR1 SGHDN and CDR2 FVKESK. The CDR3 sequence is CASSQGGDTGLYEQYF. As DNA, the CDR3 is TGTGCCAGCAGCCAAGGAGGGGATACAGGGCTCTACGAGCAGTACTTC.

V gene TRBV5-6 combines with J gene TRBJ2-5; 14 nucleotides line up with TRBD2. Germline CDR1 and CDR2: SGHDT and YYEEEE. CDR3 length equals 18 residues. V lost 0 bases and J lost 3; bases outside the gene matches: 7. The CDR3 protein is CASSLGALGLAGEETQYF. CDR3 coding DNA: TGTGCCAGCAGCTTGGGGGCGTTGGGACTAGCGGGAGAAGAGACCCAGTACTTC.

The chain is built from TRBV14 and TRBJ2-7; D possibly corresponds to TRBD1 (6 bases). The CDR3 is made up of 14 amino acids. Looked up from germline, CDR1 is SGHDN and CDR2 is FVKESK. The V end was cut by 4 bases, the J end by 4 bases, with 14 bases between. The chain's CDR3 is CASSRTDLGYEQYF. CDR3 in DNA: TGTGCCAGCAGCCGGACAGACTTGGGGTACGAGCAGTACTTC.

This clone was observed a single time. The V gene is TRBV19, the J gene TRBJ2-5; weak D call: TRBD2 (5 bases). V shed 1 base and J shed 4 bases, with 10 bases lying between them. The CDR3 runs 14 residues. CDR1 LNHDA and CDR2 SQIVND come from the germline V gene (reference sequence). In nucleotides, the CDR3 is TGTGCCAGTAGTATAGTGGCGGGCGGAGAGACCCAGTACTTC. Its translation: CASSIVAGGETQYF. The whole variable domain, remainder taken from reference TRBV19 and TRBJ2-5, is DGGITQSPKYLFRKEGQNVTLSCEQNLNHDAMYWYRQDPGQGLRLIYYSQIVNDFQKGDIAEGYSVSREKKESFPLTVTSAQKNPTAFYLCASSIVAGGETQYFGPGTRLLVL.

The rearrangement links TRBV5-1 to TRBJ2-7; no clear D gene. CDR3 size: 14 residues. V lost 0 bases to trimming and J lost 3 bases, with 10 bases between them. In germline, CDR1 is SGHRS, CDR2 YFSETQ. The CDR3 region is CASSLGARSYEQYF. CDR3 DNA sequence: TGCGCCAGCAGCTTGGGGGCAAGAAGCTACGAGCAGTACTTC.

The J gene is TRBJ2-5, the V gene TRBV11-2; no reliable D call. Germline CDR1 is SGHAT and CDR2 is FQNNGV. V lost 3 bases to trimming and J lost 1 base, with 18 bases between them. This CDR3 region has 17 residues. The CDR3 spells CASSFGSAEPSQETQYF. CDR3 DNA sequence: TGTGCCAGCAGCTTTGGGTCGGCAGAACCTTCCCAAGAGACCCAGTACTTC.

The chain couples TRBV15 to TRBJ2-3, with D perhaps matching TRBD2 (7 bases). Germline CDR1 LNHNV, CDR2 YYDKDF (reference sequence). The CDR3 is 21 amino acids. V was shortened by 1 base and J by 0 bases, with 26 bases between the two germline ends. The CDR3 region is CATSRGSGAGRDYASTDTQYF. CDR3 bases: TGTGCCACCAGCAGAGGCTCGGGGGCGGGTAGGGACTACGCTAGCACAGATACGCAGTATTTT.

The V call is TRBV6-5, the J call TRBJ1-1; D is ambiguous. CDR3 size: 14 residues. CDR1 MNHEY and CDR2 SVGAGI come from the germline V gene. The germline V and J ends were trimmed by 0 bases and 6 bases, with 11 bases remaining between them. The CDR3 protein is CASSYSNVQPEAFF. The CDR3 DNA reads TGTGCCAGCAGTTACTCGAACGTTCAACCTGAAGCTTTCTTT.